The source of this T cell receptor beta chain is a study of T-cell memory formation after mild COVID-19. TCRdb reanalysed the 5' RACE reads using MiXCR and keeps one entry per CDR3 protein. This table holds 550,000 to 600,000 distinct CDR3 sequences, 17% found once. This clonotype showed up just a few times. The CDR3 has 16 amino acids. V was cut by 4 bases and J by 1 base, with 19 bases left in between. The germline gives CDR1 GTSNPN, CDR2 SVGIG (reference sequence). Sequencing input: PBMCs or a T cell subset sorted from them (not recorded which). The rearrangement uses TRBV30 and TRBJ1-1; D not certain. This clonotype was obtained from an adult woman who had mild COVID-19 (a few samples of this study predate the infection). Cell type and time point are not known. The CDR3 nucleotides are TGTGCCTGGAACAAGGCGGTGGTATTCACGAACACTGAAGCTTTCTTT. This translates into CAWNKAVVFTNTEAFF.